A selection of T cell receptor beta chains follows, all from one sample in a study of blood T cell repertoires in COVID-19. Produced via immunoSEQ multiplex PCR; TCRdb's table is partial and in-frame only. The table shows 120,000 to 150,000 clones, with approximately 86% occurring only once. Sequencing was done on a sample of peripheral blood. These receptors all stem from a woman in her sixties with acute or convalescent COVID-19. Each CDR3 is given with its conserved first and last residue. Fields, in order: J gene, clone size, V gene, D gene, CDR3 length, CDR3 protein, CDR3 DNA. A D gene is named only where the DNA matches it firmly. The size entry is marked missing in some rows and otherwise reads once, few, many or a size class.

TRBJ2-2 - TRBV7-9 TRBD2 18 CASSLRLGLARNTGELFF TGTGCCAGCAGCTTGAGGTTGGGACTAGCGAGGAACACCGGGGAGCTGTTTTTT
TRBJ1-3 - TRBV4-1 - 19 CASSQDGIEEAISGNTIYF TGCGCCAGCAGCCAAGATGGCATTGAGGAGGCGATCTCTGGAAACACCATATATTTT
TRBJ1-2 - TRBV5-1 TRBD1 12 CASSDRAYGYTF TGCGCCAGCAGCGACAGGGCCTATGGCTACACCTTC
TRBJ2-3 - TRBV7-2 - 12 CASSLSLDTQYF TGTGCCAGCAGCTTATCCCTGGATACGCAGTATTTT
TRBJ2-1 - TRBV6-1 - 17 CASSEKFIAVSYNEQFF TGTGCCAGCAGTGAAAAGTTTATAGCGGTCTCCTACAATGAGCAGTTCTTC
TRBJ2-5 - TRBV28 TRBD2 15 CASSPGGREGETQYF TGTGCCAGCAGTCCCGGCGGCAGGGAGGGGGAGACCCAGTACTTC
TRBJ2-1 once TRBV24-1 TRBD1 16 CATSDLWGQGYNEQFF TGTGCCACCAGTGATTTGTGGGGACAGGGTTACAATGAGCAGTTCTTC
TRBJ1-5 - TRBV30 - 13 CAWSHRPDQPQHF TGTGCCTGGAGTCACAGGCCTGATCAGCCCCAGCATTTT
TRBJ1-2 - TRBV3-1/TRBV3-2 TRBD1 16 CASSPTRTGVNYGYTF TGTGCCAGCAGCCCTACCCGGACAGGGGTAAACTATGGCTACACCTTC
TRBJ1-5 - TRBV19 TRBD1 20 CASSINWPGQDSYSNQPQHF TGTGCCAGTAGTATTAACTGGCCGGGACAGGACTCTTATAGCAATCAGCCCCAGCATTTT
TRBJ1-6 - TRBV27 TRBD1 19 CASSLSRGQTSSYNSPLHF TGTGCCAGCAGTTTATCGAGGGGACAGACGAGCTCCTATAATTCACCCCTCCACTTT
TRBJ1-4 - TRBV19 TRBD1 15 CASSALGQGNEKLFF TGTGCCAGTAGCGCATTAGGACAGGGAAATGAAAAACTGTTTTTT
TRBJ2-1 - TRBV5-4 TRBD2 16 CASSQGLAGPYNEQFF TGTGCCAGCAGCCAAGGACTAGCGGGGCCCTACAATGAGCAGTTCTTC
TRBJ1-3 - TRBV6-5 - 14 CAAREGRSGNTIYF TGTGCCGCGAGGGAGGGGAGGTCTGGAAACACCATATATTTT
TRBJ2-3 - TRBV10-3 TRBD2 17 CAISDLAGGLAGDTQYF TGTGCCATCAGTGACCTAGCGGGGGGGCTTGCGGGAGATACGCAGTATTTT
TRBJ2-1 - TRBV7-3 TRBD2 15 CASSLAGASYNEQFF TGTGCCAGCAGCCTAGCGGGGGCTTCCTACAATGAGCAGTTCTTC
TRBJ2-7 - TRBV5-1 - 16 CASSLVFGGTAYEQYF TGCGCCAGCAGCTTGGTTTTCGGGGGAACCGCCTACGAGCAGTACTTC
TRBJ1-1 - TRBV19 - 13 CASSPPGYTEAFF TGTGCCAGTAGCCCACCAGGATACACTGAAGCTTTCTTT
TRBJ2-7 once TRBV6-5 TRBD2 15 CASSYSGGGANEQYF TGTGCCAGCAGTTACTCAGGCGGGGGGGCCAACGAGCAGTACTTC
TRBJ2-6 - TRBV18 - 18 CASSPRGIRTSGANVLTF TGTGCCAGCTCACCTCGAGGGATAAGGACCTCTGGGGCCAACGTCCTGACTTTC
TRBJ1-5 - TRBV29-1 - 13 CSVAAGGDQPQHF TGCAGCGTTGCGGCAGGAGGCGATCAGCCCCAGCATTTT
TRBJ2-2 medium-sized TRBV21-1 - 18 CASSKEGKQGGDHGELFF TGTGCCAGCAGCAAAGAAGGGAAACAGGGTGGGGACCACGGGGAGCTGTTTTTT
TRBJ2-2 - TRBV10-2 TRBD1 17 CASSLTGVRLGTGELFF TGCGCCAGCAGTTTGACAGGGGTGCGGTTGGGCACCGGGGAGCTGTTTTTT
TRBJ2-6 - TRBV6-2/TRBV6-3 TRBD1 20 CASSFNPGQRFPSGANVLTF TGTGCCAGCAGTTTTAATCCGGGACAGCGTTTCCCTTCTGGGGCCAACGTCCTGACTTTC
TRBJ1-6 - TRBV7-2 TRBD1 14 CASSLQGANSPLHF TGTGCCAGCAGCCTCCAGGGGGCTAATTCACCCCTCCACTTT
TRBJ2-7 once TRBV19 TRBD1 17 CASSKLPPGTGSYEQYF TGTGCCAGTAGTAAACTCCCCCCCGGGACAGGGTCCTACGAGCAGTACTTC
TRBJ1-5 - TRBV20-1 - 11 CSATGNQPQHF TGCAGTGCTACCGGGAATCAGCCCCAGCATTTT
TRBJ1-3 - TRBV11-3 - 17 CASSLIGGPRPGNTIYF TGTGCCAGCAGCTTAATCGGGGGTCCAAGGCCGGGAAACACCATATATTTT
TRBJ1-5 - TRBV7-2 - 15 CASSPLGGGGQPQHF TGTGCCAGCAGCCCCTTAGGGGGGGGTGGGCAGCCCCAGCATTTT
TRBJ1-5 - TRBV3-1/TRBV3-2 - 17 CASSQGGGSGRHQPQHF TGTGCCAGCAGCCAAGGGGGGGGCTCCGGGCGGCATCAGCCCCAGCATTTT
TRBJ2-5 - TRBV18 TRBD2 15 CASSPGLGVGETQYF TGTGCCAGCTCCCCCGGACTAGGGGTCGGGGAGACCCAGTACTTC
TRBJ2-7 - TRBV2 - 13 CASSGGQTYEQYF TGTGCCAGCAGTGGGGGACAAACCTACGAGCAGTACTTC
TRBJ1-3 - TRBV6-5 - 13 CASRRSSGNTIYF TGTGCCAGCAGGCGTAGCTCTGGAAACACCATATATTTT
TRBJ2-1 - TRBV29-1 - 14 CSVDGTGLYNEQFF TGCAGCGTTGATGGGACGGGACTCTACAATGAGCAGTTCTTC
TRBJ1-5 - TRBV28 - 14 CASSSAYGSQPQHF TGTGCCAGCAGTTCCGCATATGGGAGTCAGCCCCAGCATTTT
TRBJ2-5 - TRBV13 TRBD2 17 CASSPPRLAGGQETQYF TGTGCCAGCAGCCCCCCCCGACTAGCGGGGGGTCAAGAGACCCAGTACTTC
TRBJ1-5 - TRBV27 - 13 CASSGLGNQPQHF TGTGCCAGCTCCGGGTTGGGCAATCAGCCCCAGCATTTT
TRBJ1-4 once TRBV6-6 TRBD1 15 CASIKTGGPSSELFF TGTGCCAGCATTAAAACAGGGGGCCCCAGTTCGGAACTGTTTTTT
TRBJ2-1 - TRBV10-2 TRBD1 14 CASGRAGGNNEQFF TGCGCCAGCGGCCGGGCAGGGGGAAACAATGAGCAGTTCTTC
TRBJ2-5 - TRBV6-5 - 11 CASSQKETQYF TGTGCCAGCAGCCAAAAAGAGACCCAGTACTTC
TRBJ2-5 once TRBV28 - 16 CASSPPGSTGSETQYF TGTGCCAGCAGCCCCCCGGGTAGCACGGGGTCAGAGACCCAGTACTTC
TRBJ1-1 once TRBV28 TRBD1 13 CASGWTGRTEAFF TGTGCCAGCGGTTGGACAGGGAGGACTGAAGCTTTCTTT
TRBJ2-7 - TRBV5-6 TRBD1 14 CASSKGTGIYEQYF TGTGCCAGCAGCAAAGGGACAGGGATCTACGAGCAGTACTTC
TRBJ1-1 - TRBV5-1 TRBD1 16 CASSLGQGIMDTEAFF TGCGCCAGCAGCTTGGGACAGGGGATAATGGACACTGAAGCTTTCTTT
TRBJ2-5 - TRBV5-6 TRBD2 16 CASSPTGGGFEETQYF TGTGCCAGCAGCCCCACGGGGGGAGGGTTCGAAGAGACCCAGTACTTC
TRBJ2-1 - TRBV4-2 TRBD2 18 CASSQEPSGGQYYNEQFF TGTGCCAGCAGCCAAGAACCCAGCGGGGGCCAGTACTACAATGAGCAGTTCTTC
TRBJ2-7 - TRBV5-5 TRBD2 15 CASSLGSSGIYEQYF TGTGCCAGCAGCTTGGGTTCTAGCGGGATCTACGAGCAGTACTTC
TRBJ2-1 - TRBV27 - 14 CASSLDRVYNEQFF TGTGCCAGCAGTTTAGATCGGGTTTACAATGAGCAGTTCTTC
TRBJ1-1 - TRBV11-2 TRBD1 15 CASSPPTTGDTEAFF TGTGCCAGCAGCCCCCCCACGACAGGGGACACTGAAGCTTTCTTT
TRBJ2-2 - TRBV27 - 16 CASSPWTTSNTGELFF TGTGCCAGCAGTCCCTGGACAACCTCGAACACCGGGGAGCTGTTTTTT